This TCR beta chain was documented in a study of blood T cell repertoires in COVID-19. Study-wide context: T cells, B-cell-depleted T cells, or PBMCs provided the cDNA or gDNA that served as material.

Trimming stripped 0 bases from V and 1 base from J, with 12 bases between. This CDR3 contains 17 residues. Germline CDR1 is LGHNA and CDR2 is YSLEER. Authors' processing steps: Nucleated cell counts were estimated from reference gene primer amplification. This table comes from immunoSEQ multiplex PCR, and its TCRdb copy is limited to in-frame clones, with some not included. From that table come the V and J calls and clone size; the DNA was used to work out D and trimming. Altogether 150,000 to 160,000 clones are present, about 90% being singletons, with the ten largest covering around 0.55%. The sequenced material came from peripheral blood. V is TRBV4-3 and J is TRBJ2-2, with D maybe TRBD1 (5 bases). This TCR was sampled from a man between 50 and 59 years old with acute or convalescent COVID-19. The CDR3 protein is CASSQDGAGQNTGELFF. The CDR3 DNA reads TGCGCCAGCAGCCAAGATGGGGCCGGGCAGAACACCGGGGAGCTGTTTTTT.